Listed here is a single T cell receptor (beta chain). The antigen remains unidentified. Trimming left V 0 bases short and J 5 bases short, with 25 bases between. The CDR3 has 19 residues. Per germline, CDR1 SGHDN and CDR2 FVKESK. The data derive from a study of graft-versus-host responses after intestinal transplantation. Study at large: The transplants performed in recipients were multivisceral, liver-intestinal, or isolated intestinal.

Profiling relied on immunoSEQ multiplex PCR, and the TCRdb table lists in-frame clones only, not all of them. The top ten clones hold 6.5% to 8.5% of a sample with approximately 85,000 clones, approximately 90% of them seen once. General study results and limits: Association was observed between peak circulating GvH clone levels and early post-transplant HvG declines. GvH clones appeared in recipient marrow, some first in ileum or blood.

This chain uses TRBV14 with TRBJ2-5; perhaps TRBD2 as D (6 bases). This clonotype originated in a human donor who was the organ donor for an intestinal transplant. The specimen comprised unstimulated CD8+ T cells sorted from spleen or lymph node cells, sampled before transplant. Written as DNA, the CDR3 is TGTGCCAGCAGCCAAGATCTACAGGTAGTGGGCGGGATGACGGAGACCCAGTACTTC. Translating gives CASSQDLQVVGGMTETQYF.